This T cell receptor beta chain was found in a study of tumor-infiltrating lymphocytes in glioblastoma multiforme. This CDR3 has 14 amino acids. Trimming left V 0 bases short and J 4 bases short, with 7 bases between. Per germline, CDR1 ENHRY and CDR2 SYGVKD. TCR beta libraries were built from RNA through three nested multiplex PCR rounds using modified ARM-PCR. TCRdb used MiXCR to reprocess the multiplex PCR reads, holding one entry per CDR3 protein. There are about 15,000 distinct CDR3 sequences in the sample; about 67% occur only once, and roughly 49% lies in the top ten. This clonotype was seen only a few times.

The sample taken for sequencing was brain tumor tissue. The chain is built from TRBV10-3 and TRBJ2-1; D is ambiguous. The sequence derives from a male donor with glioblastoma. CDR3 in DNA: TGTGCCATCAGTGAGTCAGGAGTTTACAATGAGCAGTTCTTC. It yields the protein CAISESGVYNEQFF.